A selection of T cell receptor beta chains follows, all from one sample in a study of T-cell memory formation after mild COVID-19. A single record per CDR3 protein comes from TCRdb applying MiXCR to the 5' RACE reads. Of hundreds of thousands of distinct CDR3 sequences listed, roughly 24% are singletons. What was sequenced was PBMCs or a T cell subset sorted from them (not recorded which). The receptor set was obtained from an adult woman who had mild COVID-19 (a few samples of this study predate the infection). Cell type and time point are not known. The CDR3 runs from the conserved cysteine through the conserved F or W. Each record gives: V gene, clone size, J gene, D gene, CDR3 DNA, CDR3 protein. The D gene is left open where the match is weak. Where a row states a size, it is once, few, many or the class of an expanded clone; other rows omit it.

>TRBV9|-|TRBJ2-3|TRBD2
TGTGCCAGCAGCGTAGACCCTAGCGGATACACAGATACGCAGTATTTT
CASSVDPSGYTDTQYF
>TRBV5-1|-|TRBJ2-1|TRBD2
TGCGCCAGCAGCTTGGCCGTGCTAGCGGGCACTAATGAGCAGTTCTTC
CASSLAVLAGTNEQFF
>TRBV27|few|TRBJ2-7|TRBD2
TGTGCCAGCAGTTTATGGACTAGCGGGAGCAACGAGCAGTACTTC
CASSLWTSGSNEQYF
>TRBV12-3/TRBV12-4|-|TRBJ2-4|-
TGTGCCAGCAGTCCACCACAGCTAGCCAAAAACATTCAGTACTTC
CASSPPQLAKNIQYF
>TRBV5-1|-|TRBJ1-5|TRBD1
TGCGCCAGCAGGACAGGGTCGGATAGCAATCAGCCCCAGCATTTT
CASRTGSDSNQPQHF
>TRBV20-1|few|TRBJ1-2|-
TGCAGTACAGGAGAAAACTATGGCTACACCTTC
CSTGENYGYTF
>TRBV15|few|TRBJ2-7|-
TGTGCCACCCAACAGGAGCCCATCTACGAGCAGTACTTC
CATQQEPIYEQYF
>TRBV5-1|-|TRBJ2-2|TRBD1
TGCGCCAGCAGCATTAACAGGGGAGCCACCGGGGAGCTGTTTTTT
CASSINRGATGELFF
>TRBV7-8|-|TRBJ2-3|-
TGTGCCAGCAGTTTCCTCACAGCAGATACGCAGTATTTT
CASSFLTADTQYF
>TRBV7-6|few|TRBJ2-5|TRBD2
TGTGCCAGCAGCTTAGAAGGGAGACTAGCGGGCCAAGAGACCCAGTACTTC
CASSLEGRLAGQETQYF
>TRBV5-6|-|TRBJ1-3|-
TGTGCCAGCAGCTTGGACAGTCCTGGAAACACCATATATTTT
CASSLDSPGNTIYF
>TRBV14|once|TRBJ1-1|TRBD1
TGTGCCAGCAGCCGCGGAAAGGACAGGCACACTGAAGCTTTCTTT
CASSRGKDRHTEAFF
>TRBV29-1|few|TRBJ2-7|TRBD2
TGCAGCGTTGCGAGCGGGACGGACTTAGGAGAGCAGTACTTC
CSVASGTDLGEQYF
>TRBV12-3/TRBV12-4|many|TRBJ2-2|-
TGTGCCAGCAGCCCCGGGAGCATCACCGGGGAGCTGTTTTTT
CASSPGSITGELFF
>TRBV5-1|few|TRBJ2-7|-
TGCGCCAGCAGCTCAGACCCTACCTACGAGCAGTACTTC
CASSSDPTYEQYF
>TRBV13|-|TRBJ2-7|TRBD1
TGTGCCAGCAGCTTAGTGTCGACAGGGGGGGTCTACGAGCAGTACTTC
CASSLVSTGGVYEQYF
>TRBV20-1|few|TRBJ2-5|TRBD2
TGCAGTGCTAAGACACGGGGGGTGGAGACCCAGTACTTC
CSAKTRGVETQYF
>TRBV4-3|few|TRBJ2-1|-
TGCGCCAGCAGCCCCCGGGGAGGAGAGTACAATGAGCAGTTCTTC
CASSPRGGEYNEQFF
>TRBV12-3/TRBV12-4|-|TRBJ2-7|TRBD2
TGTGCCAGCAGTTCATTCTCGACTAGCGGGAGCTACGAGCAGTACTTC
CASSSFSTSGSYEQYF
>TRBV5-1|-|TRBJ2-1|TRBD1
TGCGCCAGCAGCTCGTACAGGGGGACGGGGAATGAGCAGTTCTTC
CASSSYRGTGNEQFF
>TRBV12-3/TRBV12-4|few|TRBJ2-7|-
TGTGCCACACAGATGGACTACTCCTACGAGCAGTACTTC
CATQMDYSYEQYF
>TRBV24-1|few|TRBJ1-2|-
TGTGCCACCAGCCCAGGGTGGAACTATGGCTACACCTTC
CATSPGWNYGYTF
>TRBV3-1|-|TRBJ1-1|TRBD1
TGTGCCAGCAGCCCTTCTGGAACAGGGGTGTACATGAACACTGAAGCTTTCTTT
CASSPSGTGVYMNTEAFF
>TRBV5-1|-|TRBJ2-5|-
TGCGCCAGCAGCTTCAGGGGGGTTGAGGAGACCCAGTACTTC
CASSFRGVEETQYF
>TRBV14|-|TRBJ2-5|-
TGTGCCAGCAGCCTTTACCTCAGGGGTGATCAAGAGACCCAGTACTTC
CASSLYLRGDQETQYF
>TRBV4-1|few|TRBJ2-7|-
TGCGCCAGCAGCGCCGGCCCAGGACCCTACGAGCAGTACTTC
CASSAGPGPYEQYF
>TRBV25-1|few|TRBJ2-7|-
TGTGCCAGCAGTGAATATCGTGGGGGGGCGGACGAGCAGTACTTC
CASSEYRGGADEQYF
>TRBV6-6|few|TRBJ1-4|-
TGTGCCGCCACCAGATTCTCAACTAATGAAAAACTGTTTTTT
CAATRFSTNEKLFF
>TRBV4-1|many|TRBJ2-7|TRBD1
TGCGCCAGCAGCCAAGGACAGGGTCCCCGATACGAGCAGTACTTC
CASSQGQGPRYEQYF
>TRBV12-3/TRBV12-4|few|TRBJ1-1|-
TGTGCCACACGGGAGGCAGGGAAACTGAACACTGAAGCTTTCTTT
CATREAGKLNTEAFF
>TRBV24-1|-|TRBJ2-1|-
TGTGCCACCAGTGACCCTCAGTTTTCCACCTACAATGAGCAGTTCTTC
CATSDPQFSTYNEQFF
>TRBV25-1|few|TRBJ2-1|-
TGTGCCAGCAGTGATACTTTAGGGCAGGGCTCGTTCGATGAGCAGTTCTTC
CASSDTLGQGSFDEQFF
>TRBV5-1|-|TRBJ1-2|TRBD1
TGCGCCAGCAGCCCGGGAGGGACAGGGGGCTTTGGCTATGGCTACACCTTC
CASSPGGTGGFGYGYTF
>TRBV12-3/TRBV12-4|few|TRBJ2-4|-
TGTGCCAGCAGTACATCGACGGCGAACATTCAGTACTTC
CASSTSTANIQYF
>TRBV7-2|-|TRBJ2-7|-
TGTGCCAGCAGCTTAGGCGTGGCTGGGACCTACGAGCAGTACTTC
CASSLGVAGTYEQYF
>TRBV20-1|few|TRBJ2-1|-
TGCAGTGCTCATTACAATGAGCAGTTCTTC
CSAHYNEQFF
>TRBV6-6|-|TRBJ2-1|-
TGTGCCAGCAGTTACTCCGAGGTGGGGAACGGCAATGAGCAGTTCTTC
CASSYSEVGNGNEQFF
>TRBV12-3/TRBV12-4|-|TRBJ2-7|-
TGTGCCAGCAGTTCGGATCTCAGGGCCCGGGAGCAGTACTTC
CASSSDLRAREQYF
>TRBV5-1|-|TRBJ2-7|-
TGCGCCAGCAGCCGATCCCTTCACAGGGAAGTCGAGCAGTACTTC
CASSRSLHREVEQYF
>TRBV7-6|-|TRBJ2-1|TRBD2
TGTGCCAGCAGCTTAGAAACTAGCGGGAAGGGTGAGCAGTTCTTC
CASSLETSGKGEQFF
>TRBV12-3/TRBV12-4|once|TRBJ2-7|TRBD2
TGTGCCAGCAGTACCACTTGGGGAGGGGACGAGCAGTACTTC
CASSTTWGGDEQYF